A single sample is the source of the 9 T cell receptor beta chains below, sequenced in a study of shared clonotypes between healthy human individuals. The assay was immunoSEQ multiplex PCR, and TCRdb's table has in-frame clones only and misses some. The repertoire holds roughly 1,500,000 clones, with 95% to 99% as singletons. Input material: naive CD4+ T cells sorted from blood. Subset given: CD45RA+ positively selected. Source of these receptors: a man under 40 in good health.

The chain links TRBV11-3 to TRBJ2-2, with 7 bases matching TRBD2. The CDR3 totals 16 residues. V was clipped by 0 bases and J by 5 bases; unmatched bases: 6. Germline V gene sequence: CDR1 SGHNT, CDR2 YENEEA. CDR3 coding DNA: TGTGCCAGCAGCTTAGATCTAAGCGGGGCAACCGGGGAGCTGTTTTTT. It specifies CASSLDLSGATGELFF.

The CDR3 DNA sequence: TGTGCCAGCAGCTTAGCGCTAAAGGTATCTAGCACAGATACGCAGTATTTT. Its protein is CASSLALKVSSTDTQYF. This rearrangement joins TRBV7-9 to TRBJ2-3; no clear D gene. The CDR3 totals 17 residues. V was cut by 0 bases and J by 0 bases, with 13 bases left in between. CDR1 is SEHNR and CDR2 is FQNEAQ in the germline V gene (reference sequence). Full variable domain (missing parts from reference TRBV7-9 and TRBJ2-3): DTGVSQNPRHKITKRGQNVTFRCDPISEHNRLYWYRQTLGQGPEFLTYFQNEAQLEKSRLLSDRFSAERPKGSFSTLEIQRTEQGDSAMYLCASSLALKVSSTDTQYFGPGTRLTVL.

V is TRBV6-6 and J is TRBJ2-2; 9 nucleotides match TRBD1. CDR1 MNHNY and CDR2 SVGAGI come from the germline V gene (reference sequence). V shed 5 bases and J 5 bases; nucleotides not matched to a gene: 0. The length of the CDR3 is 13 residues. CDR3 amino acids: CASSGQGTGELFF. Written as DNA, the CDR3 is TGTGCCAGCAGTGGACAGGGGACCGGGGAGCTGTTTTTT.

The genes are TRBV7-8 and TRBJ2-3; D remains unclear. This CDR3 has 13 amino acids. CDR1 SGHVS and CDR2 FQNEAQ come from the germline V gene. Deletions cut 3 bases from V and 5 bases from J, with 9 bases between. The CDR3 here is CASSFLGEDTQYF. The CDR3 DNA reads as TGTGCCAGCAGCTTCTTGGGCGAAGATACGCAGTATTTT. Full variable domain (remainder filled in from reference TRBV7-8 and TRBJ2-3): GAGVSQSPRYKVAKRGQDVALRCDPISGHVSLFWYQQALGQGPEFLTYFQNEAQLDKSGLPSDRFFAERPEGSVSTLKIQRTQQEDSAVYLCASSFLGEDTQYFGPGTRLTVL.

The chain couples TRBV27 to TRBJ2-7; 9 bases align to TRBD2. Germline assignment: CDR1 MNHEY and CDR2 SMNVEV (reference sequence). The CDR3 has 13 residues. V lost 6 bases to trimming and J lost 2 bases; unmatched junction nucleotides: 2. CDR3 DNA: TGTGCCAGCAGGGCTAGCGGGACCTACGAGCAGTACTTC. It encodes CASRASGTYEQYF.

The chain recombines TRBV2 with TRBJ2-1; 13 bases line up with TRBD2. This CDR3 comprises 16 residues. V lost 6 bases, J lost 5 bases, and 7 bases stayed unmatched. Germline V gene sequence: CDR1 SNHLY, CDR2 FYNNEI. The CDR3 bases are TGTGCCAGCAGGGAACTAGCGGGAGGGGCGAACAATGAGCAGTTCTTC. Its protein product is CASRELAGGANNEQFF.

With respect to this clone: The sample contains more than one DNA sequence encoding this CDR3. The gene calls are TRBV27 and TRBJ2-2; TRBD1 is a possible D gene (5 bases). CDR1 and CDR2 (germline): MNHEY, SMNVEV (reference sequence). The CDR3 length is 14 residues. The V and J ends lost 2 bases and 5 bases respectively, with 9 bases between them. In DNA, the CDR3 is TGTGCCAGCAGTTTAAGCAGGGTTACCGGGGAGCTGTTTTTT. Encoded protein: CASSLSRVTGELFF.

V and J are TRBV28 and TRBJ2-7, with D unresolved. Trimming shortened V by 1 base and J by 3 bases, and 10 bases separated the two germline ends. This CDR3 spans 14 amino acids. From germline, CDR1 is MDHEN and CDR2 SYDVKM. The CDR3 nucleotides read TGTGCCAGCAGTTTATCTCTTAGCTTCTACGAGCAGTACTTC. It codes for CASSLSLSFYEQYF.

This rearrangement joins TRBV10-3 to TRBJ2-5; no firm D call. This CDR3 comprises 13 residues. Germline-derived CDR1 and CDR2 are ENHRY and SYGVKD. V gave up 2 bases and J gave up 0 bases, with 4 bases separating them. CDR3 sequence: CAISEDNQETQYF. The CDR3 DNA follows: TGTGCCATCAGTGAGGACAACCAAGAGACCCAGTACTTC.